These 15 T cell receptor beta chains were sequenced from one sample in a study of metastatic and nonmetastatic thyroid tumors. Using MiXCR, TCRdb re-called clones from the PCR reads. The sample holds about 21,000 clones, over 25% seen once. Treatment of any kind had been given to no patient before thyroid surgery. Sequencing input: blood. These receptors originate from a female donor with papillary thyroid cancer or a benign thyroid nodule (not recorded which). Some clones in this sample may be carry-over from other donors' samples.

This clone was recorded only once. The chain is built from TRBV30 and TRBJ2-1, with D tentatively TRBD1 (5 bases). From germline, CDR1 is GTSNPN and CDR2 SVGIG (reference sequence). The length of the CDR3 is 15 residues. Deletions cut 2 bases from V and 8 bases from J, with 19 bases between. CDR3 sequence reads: CAWSTLQGRVDEQFF. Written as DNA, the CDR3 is TGTGCCTGGAGTACCTTGCAGGGTCGTGTGGATGAGCAGTTCTTC.

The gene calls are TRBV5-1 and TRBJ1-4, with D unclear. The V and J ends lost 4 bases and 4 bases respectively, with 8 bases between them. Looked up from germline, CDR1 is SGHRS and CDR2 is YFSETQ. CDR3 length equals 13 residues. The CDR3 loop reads CASSPSFNEKLFF. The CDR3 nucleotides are TGCGCCAGCAGCCCCTCTTTTAATGAAAAACTGTTTTTT.

This CDR3 reads CASTITGVHETPYF. CDR3 nucleotides: TGTGCCAGCACCATAACAGGGGTCCATGAGACGCCGTACTTC. The rearrangement joins TRBV6-2 or TRBV6-3 to TRBJ2-5; TRBD1 matches at 7 bases. Germline V gives CDR1 MNHEY, CDR2 SVGEGT. V was pared by 7 bases and J by 13 bases, with 18 bases of the junction left unmatched. This CDR3 region has 14 residues.

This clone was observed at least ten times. CDR3 sequence (DNA): TGTGCCACCGGTCATGACGAGCGGGAGGCCCTATCTTCCTACAATGAGCAGTTCTTC. It codes for CATGHDEREALSSYNEQFF. The rearrangement uses TRBV24-1 and TRBJ2-1; 9 bases are a match to TRBD2. CDR3 length equals 19 residues. V lost 9 bases and J lost 1; bases outside the gene matches: 18. Germline CDR1 is KGHDR and CDR2 is SFDVKD.

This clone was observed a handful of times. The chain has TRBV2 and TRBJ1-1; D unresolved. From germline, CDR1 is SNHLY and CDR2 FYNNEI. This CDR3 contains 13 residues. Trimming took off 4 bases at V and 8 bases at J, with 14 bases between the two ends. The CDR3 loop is CASSVIVVAEAFF. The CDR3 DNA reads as TGTGCCAGCAGTGTTATTGTGGTCGCGGAAGCTTTCTTT.

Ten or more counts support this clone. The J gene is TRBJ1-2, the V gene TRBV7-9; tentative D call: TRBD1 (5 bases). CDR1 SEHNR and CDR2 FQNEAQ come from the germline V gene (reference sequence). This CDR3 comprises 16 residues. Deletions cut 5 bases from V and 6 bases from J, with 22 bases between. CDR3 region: CASSGPGTENIDGYTF. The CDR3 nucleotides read TGTGCCAGCAGCGGTCCCGGGACCGAAAACATAGATGGCTACACCTTC.

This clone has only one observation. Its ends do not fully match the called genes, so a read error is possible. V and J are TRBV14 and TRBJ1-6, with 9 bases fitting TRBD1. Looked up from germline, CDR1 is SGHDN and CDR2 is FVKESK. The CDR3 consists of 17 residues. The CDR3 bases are TGTGCCAGCAGCCCCGGGACAGGGTATTATGAAAATTCACCCCTCAAGTTT. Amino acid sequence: CASSPGTGYYENSPLKF.

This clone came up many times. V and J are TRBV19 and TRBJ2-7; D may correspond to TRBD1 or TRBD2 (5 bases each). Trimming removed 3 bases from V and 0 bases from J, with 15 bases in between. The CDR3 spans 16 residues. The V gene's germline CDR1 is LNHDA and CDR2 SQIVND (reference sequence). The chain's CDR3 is CASSIVRGRSSYEQYF. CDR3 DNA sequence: TGTGCCAGTAGTATTGTGAGGGGTCGGAGCTCCTACGAGCAGTACTTC.

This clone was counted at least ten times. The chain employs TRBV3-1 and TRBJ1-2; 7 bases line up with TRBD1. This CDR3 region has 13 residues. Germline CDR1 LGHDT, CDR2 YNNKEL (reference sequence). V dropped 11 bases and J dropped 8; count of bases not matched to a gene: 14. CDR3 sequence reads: CAASERGLGGYTF. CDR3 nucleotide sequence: TGTGCCGCTAGCGAAAGGGGGCTAGGGGGCTACACCTTC. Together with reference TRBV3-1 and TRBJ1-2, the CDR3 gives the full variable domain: DTAVSQTPKYLVTQMGNDKSIKCEQNLGHDTMYWYKQDSKKFLKIMFSYNNKELIINETVPNRFSPKSPDKAHLNLHINSLELGDSAVYFCAASERGLGGYTFGSGTRLTVV.

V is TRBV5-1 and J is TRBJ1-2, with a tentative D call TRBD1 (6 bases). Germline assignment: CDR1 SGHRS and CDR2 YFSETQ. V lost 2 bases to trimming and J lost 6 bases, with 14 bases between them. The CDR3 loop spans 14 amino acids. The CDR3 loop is CASSFQTGPNGYTF. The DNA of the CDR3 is TGCGCCAGCAGCTTCCAGACAGGCCCTAATGGCTACACCTTC.

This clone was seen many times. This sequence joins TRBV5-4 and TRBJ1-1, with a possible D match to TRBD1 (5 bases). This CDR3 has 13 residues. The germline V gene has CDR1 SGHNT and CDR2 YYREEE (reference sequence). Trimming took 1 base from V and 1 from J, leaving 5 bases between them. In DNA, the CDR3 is TGTGCCAGCAGCTTGCAGGGGAACACTGAAGCTTTCTTT. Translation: CASSLQGNTEAFF.

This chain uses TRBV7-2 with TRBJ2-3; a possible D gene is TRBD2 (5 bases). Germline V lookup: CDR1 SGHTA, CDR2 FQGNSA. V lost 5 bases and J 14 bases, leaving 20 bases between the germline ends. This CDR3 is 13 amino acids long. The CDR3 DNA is TGTGCCAGCAGCACTTTACTTATGGGCGGGTCGTATTTT. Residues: CASSTLLMGGSYF.

CDR3 loop: CAISESLAQGYTF. CDR3 in DNA: TGTGCCATCAGTGAGTCCTTAGCCCAAGGCTACACCTTC. The J gene is TRBJ1-2, the V gene TRBV10-3; no definite D call. This CDR3 region has 13 residues. Germline V gene sequence: CDR1 ENHRY, CDR2 SYGVKD. Trimming removed 0 bases at V and 8 bases at J, with 10 bases between.

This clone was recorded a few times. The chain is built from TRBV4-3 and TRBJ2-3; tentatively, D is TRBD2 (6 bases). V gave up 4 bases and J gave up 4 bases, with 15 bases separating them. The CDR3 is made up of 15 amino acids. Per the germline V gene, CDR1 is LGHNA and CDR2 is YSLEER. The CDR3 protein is CASSLYGGSSDTQYF. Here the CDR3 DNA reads TGCGCCAGCAGCCTATACGGAGGGAGCTCAGATACGCAGTATTTT.

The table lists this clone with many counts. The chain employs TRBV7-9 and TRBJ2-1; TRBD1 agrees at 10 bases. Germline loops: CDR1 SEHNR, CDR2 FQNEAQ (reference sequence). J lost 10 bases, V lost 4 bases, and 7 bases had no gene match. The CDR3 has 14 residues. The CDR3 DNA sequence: TGTGCCAGCAGCTCCTGGACAGGGGGGGGGGAGCAGTTCTTC. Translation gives CASSSWTGGGEQFF. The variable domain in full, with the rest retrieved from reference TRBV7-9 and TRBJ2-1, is DTGVSQNPRHKITKRGQNVTFRCDPISEHNRLYWYRQTLGQGPEFLTYFQNEAQLEKSRLLSDRFSAERPKGSFSTLEIQRTEQGDSAMYLCASSSWTGGGEQFFGPGTRLTVL.